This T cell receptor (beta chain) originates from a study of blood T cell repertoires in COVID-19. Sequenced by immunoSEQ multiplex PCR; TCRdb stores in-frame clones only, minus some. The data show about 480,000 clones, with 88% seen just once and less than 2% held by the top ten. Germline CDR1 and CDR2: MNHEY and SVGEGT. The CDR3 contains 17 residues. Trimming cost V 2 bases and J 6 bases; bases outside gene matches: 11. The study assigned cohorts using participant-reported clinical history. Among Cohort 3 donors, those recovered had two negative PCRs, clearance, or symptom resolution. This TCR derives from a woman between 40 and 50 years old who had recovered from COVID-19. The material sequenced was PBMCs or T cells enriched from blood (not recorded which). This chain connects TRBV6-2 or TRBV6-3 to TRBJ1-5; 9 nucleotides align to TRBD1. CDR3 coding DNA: TGTGCCAGCAGTTACCCTAAGGGACAGGGAAGGTTTCAGCCCCAGCATTTT. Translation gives CASSYPKGQGRFQPQHF.